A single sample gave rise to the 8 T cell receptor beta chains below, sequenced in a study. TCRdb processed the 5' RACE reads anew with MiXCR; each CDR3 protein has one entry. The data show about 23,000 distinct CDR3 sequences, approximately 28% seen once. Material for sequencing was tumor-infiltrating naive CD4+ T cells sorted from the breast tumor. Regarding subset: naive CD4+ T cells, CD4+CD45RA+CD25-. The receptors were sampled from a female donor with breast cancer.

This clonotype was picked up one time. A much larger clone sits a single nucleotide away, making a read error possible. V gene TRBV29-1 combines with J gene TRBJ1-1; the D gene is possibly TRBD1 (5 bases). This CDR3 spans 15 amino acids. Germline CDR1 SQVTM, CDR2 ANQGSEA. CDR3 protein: CSVEGQGAGNTEAIF. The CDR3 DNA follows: TGCAGCGTTGAAGGTCAAGGGGCCGGGAACACTGAAGCTATCTTT. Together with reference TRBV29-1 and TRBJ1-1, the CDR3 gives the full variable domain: SAVISQKPSRDICQRGTSLTIQCQVDSQVTMMFWYRQQPGQSLTLIATANQGSEATYESGFVIDKFPISRPNLTFSTLTVSNMSPEDSSIYLCSVEGQGAGNTEAIFGQGTRLTVV.

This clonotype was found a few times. The CDR3 region has the DNA TGTGCCACCAGCAGAGAAAAGCCCCGAGGGCTAGCTAGCACAGATACGCAGTATTTT. This translates into CATSREKPRGLASTDTQYF. The rearrangement joins TRBV15 to TRBJ2-3; D might be TRBD2 (5 bases). CDR3 length equals 19 residues. Germline CDR1 reads LNHNV; CDR2 reads YYDKDF (reference sequence). The V gene lost 0 bases and the J gene lost 0 bases, with 19 bases spanning the gap. The full variable domain, in which reference TRBV15 and TRBJ2-3 provide the parts outside the CDR3, is DAMVIQNPRYQVTQFGKPVTLSCSQTLNHNVMYWYQQKSSQAPKLLFHYYDKDFNNEADTPDNFQSRRPNTSFCFLDIRSPGLGDTAMYLCATSREKPRGLASTDTQYFGPGTRLTVL.

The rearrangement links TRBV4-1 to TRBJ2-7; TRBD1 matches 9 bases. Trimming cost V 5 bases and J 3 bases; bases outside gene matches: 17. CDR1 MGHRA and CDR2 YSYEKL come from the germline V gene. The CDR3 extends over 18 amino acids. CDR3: CASSDRGNTGEGRYEQYF. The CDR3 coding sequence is TGCGCCAGCAGCGACAGGGGGAACACCGGGGAGGGGCGCTACGAGCAGTACTTC.

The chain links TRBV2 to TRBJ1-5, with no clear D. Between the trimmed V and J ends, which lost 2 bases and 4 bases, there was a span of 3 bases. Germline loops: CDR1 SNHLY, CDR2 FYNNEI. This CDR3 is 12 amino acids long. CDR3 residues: CASSESNQPQHF. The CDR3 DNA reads TGTGCCAGCAGTGAATCAAATCAGCCCCAGCATTTT.

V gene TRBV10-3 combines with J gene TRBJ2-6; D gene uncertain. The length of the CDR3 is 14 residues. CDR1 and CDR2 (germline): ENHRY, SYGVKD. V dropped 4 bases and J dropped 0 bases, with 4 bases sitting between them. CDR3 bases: TGTGCCATCAGTGGCGGCTCTGGGGCCAACGTCCTGACTTTC. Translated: CAISGGSGANVLTF.

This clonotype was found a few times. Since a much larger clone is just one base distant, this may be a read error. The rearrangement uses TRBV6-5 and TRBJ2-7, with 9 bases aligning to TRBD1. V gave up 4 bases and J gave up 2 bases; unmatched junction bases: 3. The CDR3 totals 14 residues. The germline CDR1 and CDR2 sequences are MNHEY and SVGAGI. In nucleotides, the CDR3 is TGTGCCAGCAGTTCAAGACAGGGGGCCTACGAGCAGTACTTC. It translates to CASSSRQGAYEQYF.

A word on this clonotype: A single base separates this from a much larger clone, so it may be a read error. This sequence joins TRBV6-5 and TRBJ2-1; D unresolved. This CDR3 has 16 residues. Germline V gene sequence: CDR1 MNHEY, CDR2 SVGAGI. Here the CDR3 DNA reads TGTGCCAGCAGTTACTCGATTTATCACGCCGGCAATGAGCAGTCCTTC. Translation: CASSYSIYHAGNEQSF.

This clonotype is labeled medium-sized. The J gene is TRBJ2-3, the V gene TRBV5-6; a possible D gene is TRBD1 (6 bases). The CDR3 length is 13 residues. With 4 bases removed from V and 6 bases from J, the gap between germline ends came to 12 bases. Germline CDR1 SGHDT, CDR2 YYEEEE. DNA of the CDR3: TGTGCCAGCAGCCCGACAGGAGCGGATACGCAGTATTTT. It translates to CASSPTGADTQYF.